This T cell receptor (beta chain) stems from a study of identifying expanded T cells in peripheral blood. CDR1 and CDR2 (germline): SGHNT, YENEEA. The CDR3 has 17 residues. Trimming cost V 7 bases and J 3 bases; bases outside gene matches: 14. Collection occurred without any documented infections or immune events in donors. Findings and limits, study-wide: Over two and four weeks, about 15 and 19 clones changed, versus around 1.1 between replicates. Roughly two-week clone count variance significantly increased as total template count grew.

Generated by immunoSEQ multiplex PCR, the TCRdb table keeps only in-frame clones and is missing some. The sample lists over 85,000 clones, around 89% seen once, with over 12% in the top ten. A remark on this clone: What it binds is not known.

The genes are TRBV11-3 and TRBJ2-2, with 7 bases lining up with TRBD1. This clonotype was sampled from a person aged 18-70 years in good health. Material for sequencing was blood. The CDR3 DNA follows: TGTGCCAGCACAAATAAACAGGGGCTCGACGACACCGGGGAGCTGTTTTTT. Translating gives CASTNKQGLDDTGELFF.